These 31 T cell receptor beta chains originate from one sample sequenced in a study of T cell changes during pregnancy in multiple sclerosis. Sequenced by immunoSEQ multiplex PCR; TCRdb stores in-frame clones only, minus some. The profile covers approximately 38,000 clones, with approximately 94% appearing a single time and roughly 1.7% taken by the ten largest. Sequencing was performed on peripheral blood, taken in the third trimester of pregnancy. The receptors originated from a female donor with multiple sclerosis, enrolled in a pregnancy study.

This sequence joins TRBV7-8 and TRBJ2-7; D remains unclear. Germline assignment: CDR1 SGHVS and CDR2 FQNEAQ. This CDR3 region has 11 residues. Trimming shortened V by 3 bases and J by 6 bases, and 6 bases separated the two germline ends. The chain's CDR3 is CASSFGSEQYF. As DNA, the CDR3 is TGTGCCAGCAGCTTCGGTAGCGAGCAGTACTTC. The full variable domain, in which reference TRBV7-8 and TRBJ2-7 provide the parts outside the CDR3, is GAGVSQSPRYKVAKRGQDVALRCDPISGHVSLFWYQQALGQGPEFLTYFQNEAQLDKSGLPSDRFFAERPEGSVSTLKIQRTQQEDSAVYLCASSFGSEQYFGPGTRLTVT.

This clone was detected only once. CDR3 residues: CASSSSPSGSSSGANVLTF. In DNA, the CDR3 is TGTGCCAGCAGTTCCTCCCCTAGCGGATCTTCCTCTGGGGCCAACGTCCTGACTTTC. The V call is TRBV28, the J call TRBJ2-6; the match to TRBD2 covers 7 bases. Germline V CDR1 and CDR2: MDHEN, SYDVKM. This CDR3 comprises 19 residues. V dropped 4 bases and J dropped 0; count of bases not matched to a gene: 12.

This clone appeared once. This chain joins TRBV4-3 and TRBJ1-2; D not certain. Germline-derived CDR1 and CDR2 are LGHNA and YSLEER. Trimming left V 0 bases short and J 4 bases short, with 6 bases between. This CDR3 is 13 amino acids long. Here the CDR3 reads CASSQELGYGYTF. Here the CDR3 DNA reads TGCGCCAGCAGCCAAGAACTAGGCTATGGCTACACCTTC.

V is TRBV2 and J is TRBJ1-5; 7 bases are a match to TRBD1. The CDR3 is made up of 15 amino acids. Trimming took 3 bases from V and 6 from J; bases not matched to a gene: 8. Germline CDR1 SNHLY, CDR2 FYNNEI. CDR3 nucleotide sequence: TGTGCCAGCAGTGACCCAGACAGGGTGACTCAGCCCCAGCATTTT. Its translation is CASSDPDRVTQPQHF.

This clone appeared a few times. The chain carries TRBV7-2 and TRBJ1-6, with D unresolved. V was trimmed by 4 bases and J by 8 bases, leaving 12 bases between them. Germline values: CDR1 SGHTA, CDR2 FQGNSA. The CDR3 extends over 14 amino acids. In DNA, the CDR3 is TGTGCCAGCAGCTCCAGGCACCATTATTCACCCCTCCACTTT. It specifies CASSSRHHYSPLHF.

This chain uses TRBV7-8 with TRBJ2-2; D gene ambiguous. Between the trimmed V and J ends, which lost 5 bases and 6 bases, there was a span of 16 bases. This CDR3 region has 15 residues. Germline V gives CDR1 SGHVS, CDR2 FQNEAQ. The CDR3 loop reads CASSRAEIRSGELFF. CDR3 DNA: TGTGCCAGCAGCCGAGCCGAGATCAGGTCCGGGGAGCTGTTTTTT.

The V call is TRBV7-9, the J call TRBJ2-6; no clear D gene. The CDR3 contains 15 residues. Trimming pared 4 bases from V and 0 bases from J, leaving 7 bases between. Germline V gene data show CDR1 as SEHNR and CDR2 as FQNEAQ (reference sequence). CDR3 loop: CASSSADSGANVLTF. CDR3 bases: TGTGCCAGCAGCTCCGCAGACTCTGGGGCCAACGTCCTGACTTTC.

The gene calls are TRBV10-3 and TRBJ1-1, with D perhaps matching TRBD1 (5 bases). The germline V gene has CDR1 ENHRY and CDR2 SYGVKD. With 7 bases removed from V and 0 bases from J, the gap between germline ends came to 18 bases. The CDR3 consists of 16 residues. The CDR3 nucleotides are TGTGCCATCACCCATAACCCCAGGGAAATGAACACTGAAGCTTTCTTT. This translates into CAITHNPREMNTEAFF.

The chain employs TRBV4-3 and TRBJ1-6, with unresolved D. This CDR3 spans 18 amino acids. Trimming took off 0 bases at V and 0 bases at J, with 12 bases between the two ends. Germline-derived CDR1 and CDR2 are LGHNA and YSLEER. CDR3 nucleotide sequence: TGCGCCAGCAGCCAAGAAACTACTGCGAGCTCCTATAATTCACCCCTCCACTTT. This encodes CASSQETTASSYNSPLHF.

This rearrangement joins TRBV29-1 to TRBJ1-3, with D maybe TRBD1 (6 bases). The CDR3 is 18 residues long. Between the trimmed V and J ends, which lost 8 bases and 7 bases, there was a span of 33 bases. CDR1 and CDR2 (germline): SQVTM, ANQGSEA. The CDR3 spells CSTSLWTHRDICRNTIYF. CDR3 DNA: TGCAGCACATCACTCTGGACTCACCGGGACATTTGCAGGAACACCATATATTTT. Filled out from reference TRBV29-1 and TRBJ1-3, the complete variable domain reads SAVISQKPSRDICQRGTSLTIQCQVDSQVTMMFWYRQQPGQSLTLIATANQGSEATYESGFVIDKFPISRPNLTFSTLTVSNMSPEDSSIYLCSTSLWTHRDICRNTIYFGEGSWLTVV.

This chain connects TRBV5-1 to TRBJ2-5; D might be TRBD2 (5 bases). CDR1 is SGHRS and CDR2 is YFSETQ in the germline V gene. V lost 4 bases to trimming and J lost 2 bases, with 15 bases between them. This CDR3 is 15 amino acids long. The CDR3 DNA reads TGCGCCAGCAGCCCCTTGGACTGGAGACAAGAGACCCAGTACTTC. This encodes CASSPLDWRQETQYF. Complete variable domain (other parts from reference TRBV5-1 and TRBJ2-5): KAGVTQTPRYLIKTRGQQVTLSCSPISGHRSVSWYQQTPGQGLQFLFEYFSETQRNKGNFPGRFSGRQFSNSRSEMNVSTLELGDSALYLCASSPLDWRQETQYFGPGTRLLVL.

This chain links TRBV7-9 with TRBJ1-2; D ambiguous. The V gene lost 5 bases and the J gene lost 6 bases, with 10 bases spanning the gap. CDR1 is SEHNR, CDR2 FQNEAQ, per germline (reference sequence). This CDR3 region has 12 residues. The DNA of the CDR3 is TGTGCCAGCAGCCGGGGTGAGGATGGCTACACCTTC. It specifies CASSRGEDGYTF.

The J gene is TRBJ2-7, the V gene TRBV10-3, with D maybe TRBD2 (5 bases). Germline-derived CDR1 and CDR2 are ENHRY and SYGVKD. V dropped 7 bases and J dropped 3 bases, with 10 bases sitting between them. The length of the CDR3 is 12 residues. CDR3 coding DNA: TGTGCCATCACAGGCGAGGGCTACGAGCAGTACTTC. As protein: CAITGEGYEQYF.

The chain employs TRBV9 and TRBJ2-1, with 7 bases fitting TRBD1. CDR1 is SGDLS, CDR2 YYNGEE, per germline. V was pared by 0 bases and J by 5 bases, with 2 bases of the junction left unmatched. The CDR3 is made up of 14 amino acids. The CDR3 sequence: CASSVEGADNEQFF. The CDR3 nucleotides are TGTGCCAGCAGCGTAGAGGGGGCGGACAATGAGCAGTTCTTC.

The rearrangement uses TRBV4-3 and TRBJ1-2; D may be TRBD1 (6 bases). This CDR3 is 17 amino acids long. Germline V gene sequence: CDR1 LGHNA, CDR2 YSLEER. V was cut by 0 bases and J by 2 bases, with 16 bases left in between. The CDR3: CASSQEGPGGANYGYTF. CDR3 in DNA: TGCGCCAGCAGCCAAGAAGGTCCGGGGGGCGCGAACTATGGCTACACCTTC.

The V gene is TRBV6-4, the J gene TRBJ2-2; 7 positions match TRBD1. CDR1 is MRHNA, CDR2 SNTAGT, per germline. V lost 6 bases to trimming and J lost 3 bases; unmatched junction nucleotides: 4. The CDR3 covers 14 residues. The DNA of the CDR3 is TGTGCCAGCAGCCGGACAGGCGACACCGGGGAGCTGTTTTTT. This translates into CASSRTGDTGELFF.

V and J are TRBV27 and TRBJ2-7, with a tentative D call TRBD2 (5 bases). Germline values: CDR1 MNHEY, CDR2 SMNVEV (reference sequence). Trimming removed 5 bases at V and 2 bases at J, with 13 bases between. The CDR3 has 14 amino acids. Here the CDR3 reads CASSLRGSTYEQYF. Here the CDR3 DNA reads TGTGCCAGCAGTCTACGAGGGTCGACCTACGAGCAGTACTTC.

The chain couples TRBV7-9 to TRBJ2-3; weak D call: TRBD2 (5 bases). CDR1 and CDR2 (germline): SEHNR, FQNEAQ (reference sequence). The CDR3 runs to 13 residues. Deletions cut 10 bases from V and 3 bases from J, with 14 bases between. In DNA form, the CDR3 reads TGTGCCATAGTGGCTAGCTCGACAGATACGCAGTATTTT. Protein product: CAIVASSTDTQYF.

The J gene is TRBJ2-5, the V gene TRBV4-1, with TRBD1 as a possible D gene (7 bases). Germline V gene lookup returns CDR1 MGHRA and CDR2 YSYEKL. V lost 4 bases to trimming and J lost 3 bases, with 21 bases between them. The CDR3 extends over 17 amino acids. This CDR3 reads CASSRFTSRGVEETQYF. CDR3 sequence (DNA): TGCGCCAGCAGCCGCTTCACTAGCAGGGGGGTCGAAGAGACCCAGTACTTC.

V gene TRBV19 combines with J gene TRBJ2-7; 9 nucleotides match TRBD1. The CDR3 is made up of 19 amino acids. With V trimmed by 5 bases and J by 3 bases, 20 bases remained unmatched. CDR1 and CDR2 from the germline V gene are LNHDA and SQIVND (reference sequence). Written as DNA, the CDR3 is TGTGCCAGTAGTCCAAGAACCGGGACAGGGTTTAAGCTGAACTACGAGCAGTACTTC. Translating gives CASSPRTGTGFKLNYEQYF.

This chain connects TRBV6-5 to TRBJ2-7, with D perhaps matching TRBD2 (5 bases). Germline assignment: CDR1 MNHEY and CDR2 SVGAGI. Trimming stripped 8 bases from V and 0 bases from J, with 8 bases between. This CDR3 is 12 amino acids long. This CDR3 reads CASGSRSYEQYF. In DNA, the CDR3 is TGTGCCAGCGGGAGTCGCTCCTACGAGCAGTACTTC.

The gene calls are TRBV18 and TRBJ1-1; D possibly corresponds to TRBD1 (6 bases). CDR3 length equals 13 residues. Trimming took off 4 bases at V and 1 base at J, with 7 bases between the two ends. Germline V gene sequence: CDR1 KGHSH, CDR2 LQKENI. CDR3 residues: CASSQGENTEAFF. For the CDR3, the DNA is TGTGCCAGCTCACAGGGGGAGAACACTGAAGCTTTCTTT.

The genes are TRBV14 and TRBJ2-1; 9 bases line up with TRBD2. J lost 4 bases, V lost 4 bases, and 5 bases had no gene match. The CDR3 has 15 amino acids. Germline CDR1 reads SGHDN; CDR2 reads FVKESK. Here the CDR3 DNA reads TGTGCCAGCAGCCTTAGGCTAGCGGGGTACAATGAGCAGTTCTTC. Its translation is CASSLRLAGYNEQFF.

V and J are TRBV7-8 and TRBJ2-5; 8 positions agree with TRBD2. The CDR3 spans 18 residues. In germline, CDR1 is SGHVS, CDR2 FQNEAQ. The ends lost 1 base at V and 5 bases at J; junction bases unmatched: 15. The CDR3 protein is CASSLDRGLIAGWETQYF. The CDR3, as DNA: TGTGCCAGCAGCTTAGACCGGGGTTTGATAGCGGGATGGGAGACCCAGTACTTC.

The J gene is TRBJ2-1, the V gene TRBV2; D is possibly TRBD1 (6 bases). V lost 6 bases and J lost 9, with 18 bases in between. Per germline, CDR1 SNHLY and CDR2 FYNNEI. The CDR3 totals 14 residues. The CDR3 spells CASSQQRQDPEQFF. The DNA for the CDR3 is TGTGCCAGCAGCCAACAGAGACAGGATCCTGAGCAGTTCTTC.

CDR3 sequence (DNA): TGTGCCAGCAGCCAAGACTTTTCCTACGAGCAGTACTTC. Encoded protein: CASSQDFSYEQYF. The chain recombines TRBV6-6 with TRBJ2-7, with D unclear. V gave up 6 bases and J gave up 1 base, with 10 bases separating them. This CDR3 spans 13 amino acids. Germline V CDR1 and CDR2: MNHNY, SVGAGI (reference sequence).

CDR3 loop: CASSPRTDLYGYTF. In nucleotides, the CDR3 is TGTGCCAGTAGTCCCCGGACAGATCTCTATGGCTACACCTTC. This chain joins TRBV19 and TRBJ1-2; a possible D gene is TRBD1 (6 bases). V lost 5 bases, J lost 4 bases, and 14 bases lay in between. The CDR3 has 14 amino acids. Germline V gene sequence: CDR1 LNHDA, CDR2 SQIVND (reference sequence).

The count of this clone is one. The CDR3 bases are TGTGCCAGCAGTACTAGCGGGGGCACCGGGGAGCTGTTTTTT. It encodes CASSTSGGTGELFF. The chain uses TRBV6-4 and TRBJ2-2, with 11 bases matching TRBD2. CDR3 length: 14 residues. J lost 4 bases, V lost 5 bases, and 0 bases had no gene match. CDR1 and CDR2 (germline): MRHNA, SNTAGT.

The rearrangement uses TRBV5-4 and TRBJ2-6; 12 bases map to TRBD1. Per germline, CDR1 SGHNT and CDR2 YYREEE (reference sequence). Unmatched junction bases numbered 2, after V lost 4 bases and J lost 0 bases. The CDR3 is 17 residues long. The CDR3 bases are TGTGCCAGCAGCGGGGACAGGGGGCACTCTGGGGCCAACGTCCTGACTTTC. As protein: CASSGDRGHSGANVLTF.

The sample holds one count of this clone. This chain joins TRBV6-5 and TRBJ2-3; D remains unclear. With 6 bases removed from V and 5 bases from J, the gap between germline ends came to 12 bases. In germline, CDR1 is MNHEY, CDR2 SVGAGI. CDR3 size: 13 residues. The CDR3 protein is CASRLSSGDTQYF. The CDR3 DNA sequence: TGTGCCAGCAGACTCTCATCGGGAGATACGCAGTATTTT.

This clone was detected only a few times. The chain joins TRBV19 to TRBJ2-1; D may be TRBD2 (5 bases). Germline CDR1 is LNHDA and CDR2 is SQIVND (reference sequence). V lost 1 base to trimming and J lost 6 bases, with 13 bases between them. The CDR3 is 15 residues long. Here the CDR3 reads CASSIGEGHVNEQFF. DNA for the CDR3: TGTGCCAGTAGTATAGGAGAGGGCCATGTCAATGAGCAGTTCTTC.